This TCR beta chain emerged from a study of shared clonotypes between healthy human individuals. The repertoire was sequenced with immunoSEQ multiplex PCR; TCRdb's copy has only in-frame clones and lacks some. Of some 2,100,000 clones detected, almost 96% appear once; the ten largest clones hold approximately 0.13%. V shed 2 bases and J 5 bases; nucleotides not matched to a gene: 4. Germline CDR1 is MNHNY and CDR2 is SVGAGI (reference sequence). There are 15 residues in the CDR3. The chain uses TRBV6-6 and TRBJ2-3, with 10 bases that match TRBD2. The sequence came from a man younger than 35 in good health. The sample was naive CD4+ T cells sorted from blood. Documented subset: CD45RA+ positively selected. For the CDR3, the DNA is TGTGCCAGCAGTTACCCCGAGCGGGAGGGAGATACGCAGTATTTT. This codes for CASSYPEREGDTQYF.